The clone carrying this T cell receptor beta chain was seen a few times. Its antigen is unknown. The sample belongs to a study of CD8 T cells in ankylosing spondylitis. Study findings and constraints: CD8+ disease-linked clones were present at relatively low frequencies in blood. Within matched ankylosing spondylitis synovial fluid, disease-linked clones were reportedly significantly enriched. Among TCR beta sequences, a motif of several highly homologous variants appeared characteristic of ankylosing spondylitis blood.

Via MiXCR, TCRdb re-called the 5' RACE reads, giving one row per CDR3 protein. The sample holds around 440,000 distinct CDR3 sequences, 15% to 20% seen once. The CDR3 runs to 15 residues. The germline gives CDR1 SGHRS, CDR2 YFSETQ. Germline trimming cut 4 bases from V and 0 bases from J; bases unmatched to any gene: 3. Material: blood, either unsorted or a sorted T cell fraction (not recorded which). This TCR came from a male donor with ankylosing spondylitis. V and J are TRBV5-1 and TRBJ2-1; TRBD2 matches at 8 bases. As DNA, the CDR3 is TGCGCCAGCAGCCATAGCGGGGTCTCCTACAATGAGCAGTTCTTC. This sequence encodes CASSHSGVSYNEQFF.